The present T cell receptor (beta chain) was sequenced within a study of blood T cell repertoires in COVID-19. CDR3 length equals 14 residues. The V gene end was trimmed by 4 bases and the J gene end by 10 bases; junction bases not matched to a gene: 9. CDR1 and CDR2 from the germline V gene are SGHDN and FVKESK. Generated by immunoSEQ multiplex PCR, the TCRdb table keeps only in-frame clones and is missing some. This table holds about 280,000 clones, approximately 90% found once. The sequence came from a woman in her 30s with acute COVID-19. Sequenced: PBMCs or T cells enriched from blood (not recorded which). The V gene is TRBV14, the J gene TRBJ1-1; TRBD1 matches at 10 bases. The CDR3: CASSLTGGWSTAFF. In nucleotides, the CDR3 is TGTGCCAGCAGCCTGACAGGGGGCTGGAGTACAGCTTTCTTT.